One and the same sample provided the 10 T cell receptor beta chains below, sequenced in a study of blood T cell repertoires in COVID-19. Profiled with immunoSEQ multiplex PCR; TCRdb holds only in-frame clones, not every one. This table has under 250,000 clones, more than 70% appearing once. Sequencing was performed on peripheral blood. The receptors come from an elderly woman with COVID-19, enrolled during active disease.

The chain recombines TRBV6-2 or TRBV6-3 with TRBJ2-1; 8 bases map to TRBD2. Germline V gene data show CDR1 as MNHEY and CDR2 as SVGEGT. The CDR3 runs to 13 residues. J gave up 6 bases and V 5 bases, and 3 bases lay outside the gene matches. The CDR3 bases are TGTGCCAGCAGTCGGGGGGGCCTCAATGAGCAGTTCTTC. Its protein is CASSRGGLNEQFF.

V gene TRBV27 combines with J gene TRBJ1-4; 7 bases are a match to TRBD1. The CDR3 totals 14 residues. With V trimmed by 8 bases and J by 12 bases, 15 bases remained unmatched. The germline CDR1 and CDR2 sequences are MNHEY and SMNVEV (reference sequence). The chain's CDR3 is CASSTGDDGGELFF. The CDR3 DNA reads TGTGCCAGCTCTACAGGGGACGACGGGGGTGAACTGTTTTTT. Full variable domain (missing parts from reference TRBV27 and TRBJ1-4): EAQVTQNPRYLITVTGKKLTVTCSQNMNHEYMSWYRQDPGLGLRQIYYSMNVEVTDKGDVPEGYKVSRKEKRNFPLILESPSPNQTSLYFCASSTGDDGGELFFGSGTQLSVL.

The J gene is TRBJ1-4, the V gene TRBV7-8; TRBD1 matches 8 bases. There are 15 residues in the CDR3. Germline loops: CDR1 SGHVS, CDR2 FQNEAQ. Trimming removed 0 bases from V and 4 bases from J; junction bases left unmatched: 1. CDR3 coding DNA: TGTGCCAGCAGCTTAGCCGACAGGGGTAATGAAAAACTGTTTTTT. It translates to CASSLADRGNEKLFF.

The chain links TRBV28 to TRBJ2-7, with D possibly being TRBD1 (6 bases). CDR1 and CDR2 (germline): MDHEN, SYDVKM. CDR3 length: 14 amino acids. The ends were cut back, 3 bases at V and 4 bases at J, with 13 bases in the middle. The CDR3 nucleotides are TGTGCCAGCAGTTTTAGACAGGTTCCGTACGAGCAGTACGTC. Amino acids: CASSFRQVPYEQYV.

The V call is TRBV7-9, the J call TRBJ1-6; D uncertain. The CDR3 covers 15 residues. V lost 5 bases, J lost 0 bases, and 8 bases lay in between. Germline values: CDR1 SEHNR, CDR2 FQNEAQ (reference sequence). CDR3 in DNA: TGTGCCAGCAGCCCGGACTACTCCTATAATTCACCCCTCCACTTT. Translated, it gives CASSPDYSYNSPLHF. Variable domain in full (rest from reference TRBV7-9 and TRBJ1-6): DTGVSQNPRHKITKRGQNVTFRCDPISEHNRLYWYRQTLGQGPEFLTYFQNEAQLEKSRLLSDRFSAERPKGSFSTLEIQRTEQGDSAMYLCASSPDYSYNSPLHFGNGTRLTVT.

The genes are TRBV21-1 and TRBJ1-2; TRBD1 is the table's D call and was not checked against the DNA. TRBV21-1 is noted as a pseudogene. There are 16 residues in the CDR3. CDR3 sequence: CASSIPQGDDPYGYTF. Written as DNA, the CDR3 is TGTGCCAGCAGCATACCACAGGGAGACGACCCCTATGGCTACACCTTC.

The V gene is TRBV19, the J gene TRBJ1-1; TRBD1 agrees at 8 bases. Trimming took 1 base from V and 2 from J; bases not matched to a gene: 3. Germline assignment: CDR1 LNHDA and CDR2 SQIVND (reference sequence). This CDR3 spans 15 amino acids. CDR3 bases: TGTGCCAGTAGTATAGTTCAGGGGGCCAACACTGAAGCTTTCTTT. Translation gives CASSIVQGANTEAFF.

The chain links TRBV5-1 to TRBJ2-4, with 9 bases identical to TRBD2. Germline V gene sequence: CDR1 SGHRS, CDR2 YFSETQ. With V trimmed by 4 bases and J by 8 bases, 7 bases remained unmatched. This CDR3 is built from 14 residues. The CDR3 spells CASSIYSGGDIQYF. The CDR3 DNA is TGCGCCAGCAGCATATATAGCGGGGGAGACATTCAGTACTTC.

This chain's CDR3 is CASSLGLAGGYEQYF. As DNA, the CDR3 is TGTGCCAGCAGCTTGGGACTAGCGGGGGGATACGAGCAGTACTTC. This chain uses TRBV11-2 with TRBJ2-7; 15 nucleotides line up with TRBD2. Germline V gives CDR1 SGHAT, CDR2 FQNNGV. CDR3 length: 15 residues. Unmatched junction bases numbered 1, after V lost 3 bases and J lost 4 bases.

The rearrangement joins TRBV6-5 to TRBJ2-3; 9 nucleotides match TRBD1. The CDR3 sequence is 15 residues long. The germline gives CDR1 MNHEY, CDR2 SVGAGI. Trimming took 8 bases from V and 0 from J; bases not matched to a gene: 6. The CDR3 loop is CASAGTGTSTDTQYF. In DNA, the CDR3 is TGTGCCAGCGCCGGGACAGGGACTAGCACAGATACGCAGTATTTT.